A selection of T cell receptor beta chains follows, all from one sample in a study of T cell responses to AZD1222 COVID-19 vaccine. The table came from immunoSEQ multiplex PCR; TCRdb's copy has only in-frame clones and leaves some out. The sample gives 90,000 to 120,000 clones, 86% of which show up once; 3.3% is in the top ten. The starting material was peripheral blood, obtained 28 days after the second dose of the MenACWY control vaccine. The receptors were sampled from an adult who received the MenACWY meningococcal vaccine as a control. The CDR3 runs from the conserved cysteine through the conserved F or W. The D gene is left open where the match is weak. Clone size, where shown, is once, few, many, or a class for clones that have expanded.

TRBJ2-6 NA TRBV15 NA TGTGCCACCAGCAGTGCTCTGAAGTCTGGGGCCAACGTCCTGACTTTC CATSSALKSGANVLTF
TRBJ2-1 NA TRBV4-3 NA TGCGCCAGCAGCCAAGAGCGGCATTCTTGGGGCAATGAGCAGTTCTTC CASSQERHSWGNEQFF
TRBJ2-2 NA TRBV3-1/TRBV3-2 NA TGTGCCAGCAGCCCCCGGATACGCGGGGAGCTGTTTTTT CASSPRIRGELFF
TRBJ1-5 NA TRBV7-2 NA TGTGCCAGCAGCCAGCAAGGGACAACTGGCAATCAGCCCCAGCATTTT CASSQQGTTGNQPQHF
TRBJ2-1 NA TRBV5-1 NA TGCGCCAGCAGGTTGGATTTAAACAATGAGCAGTTCTTC CASRLDLNNEQFF
TRBJ1-1 NA TRBV7-2 NA TGTGCCAGCAGCTCGTCCCGGGGTTTGCCTGAAGCTTTCTTT CASSSSRGLPEAFF
TRBJ1-4 NA TRBV2 NA TGTGCCAGCAGTGCCCAGGGCGCAGCTAATGAAAAACTGTTTTTT CASSAQGAANEKLFF
TRBJ1-2 NA TRBV5-1 NA TGCGCCAGCAGCTTGTTGGGGGAGACTAACTATGGCTACACCTTC CASSLLGETNYGYTF
TRBJ1-4 NA TRBV21-1 NA TGTGCCAGCAGCGCAGGGGAGGATGCTAATGAAAAACTGTTTTTT CASSAGEDANEKLFF
TRBJ2-5 NA TRBV7-8 NA TGTGCCAGCAGCTTTCGGGTTCGTGAGACCCAGTACTTC CASSFRVRETQYF
TRBJ1-1 NA TRBV28 NA TGTGCCAGCAATCCCCCTTCCAAGAGGACGGGCACTGAAGCTTTCTTT CASNPPSKRTGTEAFF
TRBJ1-5 NA TRBV19 TRBD1 TGTGCCAGTAGTATTGGGACAGGGATTCAGCCCCAGCATTTT CASSIGTGIQPQHF
TRBJ1-1 once TRBV29-1 NA TGCAGCGCCGTCAGGGGTCAGAACACTGAAGCTTTCTTT CSAVRGQNTEAFF
TRBJ2-4 NA TRBV9 NA TGTGCCAGCAGTCCTCCGACGGGGAACATTCAGTACTTC CASSPPTGNIQYF
TRBJ1-6 NA TRBV6-5 NA TGTGCCAGCAGTTACGAGGGTACCCATTCACCCCTCCACTTT CASSYEGTHSPLHF
TRBJ2-6 NA TRBV5-4 TRBD2 TGTGCCAGCGGAGGAGTGACTAGCGGGGGGGCCCAAGGGGCCAACGTCCTGACTTTC CASGGVTSGGAQGANVLTF
TRBJ2-1 few TRBV27 TRBD2 TGTGCCAGCACCGCCGGGAGGAGCTCCTACAATGAGCAGTTCTTC CASTAGRSSYNEQFF
TRBJ2-1 NA TRBV7-2 NA TGTGCCAGCAGCTTCTACAATGAGCAGTTCTTC CASSFYNEQFF
TRBJ2-7 NA TRBV4-1 TRBD2 TGCGCCAGCAGCCGAGTAGCGGGGGTCATCTACGAGCAGTACTTC CASSRVAGVIYEQYF
TRBJ1-5 NA TRBV3-1/TRBV3-2 TRBD1 TGTGCCAGCAGCCAAGTCTACGCAGGGGGCCGGGGACAGCCCCAGCATTTT CASSQVYAGGRGQPQHF
TRBJ2-1 NA TRBV7-2 NA TGTGCCAGCAGCTCCCCGACTAGTAAGGTCTACAATGAGCAGTTCTTC CASSSPTSKVYNEQFF
TRBJ2-7 NA TRBV5-4 NA TGTGCCAGCAGCTTGGCCTATTCGGACGAGCAGTACTTC CASSLAYSDEQYF
TRBJ1-6 NA TRBV6-5 TRBD1 TGTGCCAGCAGTTGGGGGACAGGGCACTCACCCCTCCACTTT CASSWGTGHSPLHF
TRBJ1-1 NA TRBV7-3 NA TGTGCCAGCAGCCCCCAAGGCGGGGGCTCTGAAGCTTTCTTT CASSPQGGGSEAFF
TRBJ2-5 NA TRBV9 NA TGTGCCAGCAGCCCTCGACTAGAAGAGACCCAGTACTTC CASSPRLEETQYF
TRBJ2-7 NA TRBV11-2 NA TGTGCCAGCAGCATTAGCCGGACAAGGCCGGACTTC CASSISRTRPDF
TRBJ1-1 once TRBV5-1 TRBD1 TGCGCCAGCAGCTTGGACAGGGGGTACACTGAAGCTTTCTTT CASSLDRGYTEAFF
TRBJ2-5 NA TRBV7-9 NA TGTGCCAGCAGCCTAGCCCGAGGGGGACCGGGGGAGGAGACCCAGTACTTC CASSLARGGPGEETQYF
TRBJ1-2 NA TRBV10-3 NA TGTGCCATCAGCCAGGACAAGAACTATGGCTACACCTTC CAISQDKNYGYTF
TRBJ2-5 NA TRBV10-3 NA TGTGCCATCAGTGACCCTGGACAGGGACAAGCGGGGGGACGCTGGGGAGAGACCCAGTACTTC CAISDPGQGQAGGRWGETQYF
TRBJ1-2 NA TRBV7-2 NA TGTGCCAGCACCTCCGCTGGGTATACAGGGAACAGCTATGGCTACACCTTC CASTSAGYTGNSYGYTF
TRBJ2-7 NA TRBV6-5 TRBD1 TGTGCCAGCAGTTACTCCAGGGGGCGCGGTGACGAGCAGTACTTC CASSYSRGRGDEQYF
TRBJ1-5 NA TRBV10-3 NA TGTGCCATCAGTGAGCCCAGGAGGGCCAATCAGCCCCAGCATTTT CAISEPRRANQPQHF
TRBJ2-7 NA TRBV7-2 TRBD2 TGTGCCAGCAGCTTGGACAGCGGGGGGAACTACGAGCAGTACTTC CASSLDSGGNYEQYF
TRBJ2-7 NA TRBV7-2 NA TGTGCCAGCAGCCTCGGGTCGCAACCCTACGAGCAGTACTTC CASSLGSQPYEQYF
TRBJ1-3 NA TRBV29-1 TRBD1 TGCAGCGTCGAACAGGGGGCCGGAAACACCATATATTTT CSVEQGAGNTIYF